Listed below are T cell receptor beta chains from one sample, sequenced in a study of follicular helper T cells after annual influenza vaccination. The data were produced by immunoSEQ multiplex PCR, yet TCRdb's version contains in-frame clones alone and is incomplete. This repertoire shows around 1,200 clones, around four fifths found once; its top ten account for roughly 3.8%. Sequencing used CXCR5+ CD38+ circulating T follicular helper cells from blood, obtained 7 days after influenza vaccination. The receptor set was obtained from an adult who received the influenza vaccine. The CDR3 runs from the conserved cysteine through the conserved F or W. The order of the fields is D gene, J gene, CDR3 length, clone size, V gene, CDR3 protein, CDR3 DNA. The D gene is left open where the match is weak. Clone size is stated in some rows and not others, as once, few, many or a class when expanded.

D gene: .
J gene: TRBJ1-3
CDR3 length: 16
clone size: .
V gene: TRBV19
CDR3 protein: CASSITLLSSGNTIYF
CDR3 DNA: TGTGCCAGTAGTATAACATTACTGAGCTCTGGAAACACCATATATTTT

D gene: .
J gene: TRBJ1-1
CDR3 length: 15
clone size: once
V gene: TRBV27
CDR3 protein: CASRPRGERGTEAFF
CDR3 DNA: TGTGCCAGCAGACCCAGGGGCGAACGAGGAACTGAAGCTTTCTTT